This T cell receptor (beta chain) was identified during a study of T cell changes during pregnancy in multiple sclerosis. The data were produced by immunoSEQ multiplex PCR, yet TCRdb's version contains in-frame clones alone and is incomplete. The repertoire holds 20,000 or so clones, with roughly 85% as singletons. Losses at the gene ends were 5 bases for V and 0 bases for J; bases not matched to a gene: 15. This CDR3 region has 18 residues. CDR1 is LGHNA, CDR2 YSLEER, per germline. The sample in question was CD8+ T cells from peripheral blood mononuclear cells, obtained in the third trimester of pregnancy. The receptor was isolated from a female donor in good health, enrolled as a control in a pregnancy study. The chain carries TRBV4-3 and TRBJ2-7; the match to TRBD1 covers 8 bases. CDR3 in amino acids: CASSGGYGGQGYSYEQYF. CDR3 in DNA: TGCGCCAGCAGCGGCGGGTATGGTGGACAGGGTTACTCCTACGAGCAGTACTTC.